This entry features one TCR beta chain sequence. This sample was included in a study of blood T cell repertoires in COVID-19. The CDR3 consists of 14 residues. In germline, CDR1 is SSHAT, CDR2 FNYEAQ (reference sequence). V gave up 3 bases and J gave up 6 bases, with 15 bases separating them. The Seattle site enrolled patients during active infection and followed them longitudinally. Authors' data handling: Reference gene primer amplification gave estimated nucleated cell counts. Profiling relied on immunoSEQ multiplex PCR, and the TCRdb table lists in-frame clones only, not all of them. The V and J calls and the clone size are those of that table, but D and trimming were determined from the DNA. The table has fewer than 450,000 clones, about 90% seen once; the top ten hold about 7%.

The sample taken for sequencing was peripheral blood. This TCR was sampled from a woman between 70 and 85 years old with COVID-19, enrolled during active disease. The chain links TRBV7-7 to TRBJ2-7; weak D call: TRBD2 (5 bases). CDR3 in amino acids: CASSLTDSGAEQYF. CDR3 nucleotides: TGTGCCAGCAGCTTGACGGACTCTGGAGCCGAGCAGTACTTC.